This T cell receptor (beta chain) came from a study of blood T cell repertoires in COVID-19. About the study: The United States, Italy and Spain supplied acute and convalescent COVID-19 samples. T cells, B-cell-depleted T cells, or PBMCs supplied cDNA or gDNA.

In its sample, this clone was seen a few times. Profiled with immunoSEQ multiplex PCR; TCRdb holds only in-frame clones, not every one. The sample records about 150,000 clones, under 90% being singletons. The V gene's germline CDR1 is MNHEY and CDR2 SVGAGI. V lost 8 bases and J lost 4; bases outside the gene matches: 4. This CDR3 is 12 amino acids long. This rearrangement joins TRBV6-5 to TRBJ1-2; TRBD1 matches at 7 bases. Sequenced sample: peripheral blood. The clonotype originates from a man aged 55 to 70 with acute or convalescent COVID-19. The CDR3 sequence is CASGGTAYGYTF. In nucleotides, the CDR3 is TGTGCCAGCGGGGGGACAGCCTATGGCTACACCTTC.